This record covers a single T cell receptor (beta chain). The record originates from a study of blood T cell repertoires in COVID-19. Study summary: COVID-19 samples, acute and convalescent, were from the United States, Italy and Spain.

Germline V lookup: CDR1 SGDLS, CDR2 YYNGEE. Trimming pared 3 bases from V and 4 bases from J, leaving 13 bases between. This CDR3 is 15 amino acids long. Original data processing: Counts of nucleated cells, estimated from reference gene primer amplification, were obtained. The table came from immunoSEQ multiplex PCR; TCRdb's copy has only in-frame clones and leaves some out. V, J and clone size are taken as reported in that table, and D and trimming were inferred from the DNA itself. The data hold about 270,000 clones, with about 85% observed a single time. This chain joins TRBV9 and TRBJ1-4; D is ambiguous. Sequences were obtained from peripheral blood. The receptor comes from a man aged 55 to 70 who had recovered from COVID-19. CDR3 sequence (DNA): TGTGCCAGCAGCGGGGCAGTTTCGAATAATGAAAAACTGTTTTTT. It translates to CASSGAVSNNEKLFF. The whole variable domain, remainder taken from reference TRBV9 and TRBJ1-4, is DSGVTQTPKHLITATGQRVTLRCSPRSGDLSVYWYQQSLDQGLQFLIQYYNGEERAKGNILERFSAQQFPDLHSELNLSSLELGDSALYFCASSGAVSNNEKLFFGSGTQLSVL.